This T cell receptor beta chain originates from a study of cytomegalovirus exposure and HLA in healthy donors. Germline lookup yields CDR1 SEHNR and CDR2 FQNEAQ (reference sequence). Germline trimming cut 6 bases from V and 8 bases from J; bases unmatched to any gene: 4. CDR3 size: 13 residues. Both 60 Vbeta primers and 13 Jbeta primers went into the PCR. Measured with immunoSEQ multiplex PCR; TCRdb has only the in-frame clones, and not every one. Here the sample spans about 100,000 clones, approximately 76% being singletons. Study outcomes and limitations: In terms of immune exposure information, only CMV serostatus was available. An assumption of roughly uniform sequencing depth across donors underlay the presence/absence analyses.

To note about this clone: Its cognate antigen is unknown.

Sequenced sample: PBMCs. This receptor was obtained from a woman in her sixties or seventies in good health and CMV-seropositive. The chain is built from TRBV7-9 and TRBJ1-6, with TRBD1 matching 7 bases. The chain's CDR3 is CASRGDRYSPLHF. The CDR3 DNA sequence: TGTGCCAGCAGGGGGGACAGATATTCACCCCTCCACTTT.